The 27 T cell receptor beta chains presented below share a single source sample, sequenced in a study of T cell repertoires in ileal Crohn's disease (dated by TCRdb to the late 2010s). Receptor libraries were prepared by the immunoSEQ multiplex PCR assay. Sourced from immuneACCESS, this table was stored by TCRdb with only in-frame sequences that have V and J called. A share of the clones is absent; for the studies checked, an unresolved V gene accounts for under half, and the remainder has no known explanation. This sample has fewer than 4,500 clones in its table, and roughly 76% of those were observed once. The ten most abundant clones make up around 6.9% of the sample. This sample's time point label indicates: inflamed ileum from the surgical specimen. Sequencing input: ileal tissue. Every receptor here comes from an adult with Crohn's disease.

This sequence joins TRBV18 and TRBJ1-2; D possibly corresponds to TRBD1 (5 bases). Germline V gene sequence: CDR1 KGHSH, CDR2 LQKENI. The CDR3 runs to 14 residues. V dropped 0 bases and J dropped 4 bases, with 9 bases sitting between them. For the CDR3, the DNA is TGTGCCAGCTCACCACCGTCGACAGTCTATGGCTACACCTTC. It yields the protein CASSPPSTVYGYTF.

In DNA form, the CDR3 reads TGTGCCAGCAGTGGGACGGATTCACCCCTCCACTTT. Residues: CASSGTDSPLHF. This chain uses TRBV2 with TRBJ1-6; no clear D. The CDR3 sequence is 12 residues long. V lost 4 bases, J lost 8 bases, and 6 bases lay in between. From germline, CDR1 is SNHLY and CDR2 FYNNEI.

This clone was counted a few times. This chain uses TRBV2 with TRBJ1-5; D is possibly TRBD1 (6 bases). In germline, CDR1 is SNHLY, CDR2 FYNNEI. This CDR3 is 11 amino acids long. V lost 6 bases and J 13 bases, leaving 13 bases between the germline ends. The DNA of the CDR3 is TGTGCCAGCAGGAGGACAGATTCTCAGCATTTT. Protein: CASRRTDSQHF.

This clone was seen a few times. J is TRBJ1-2 and V is TRBV7-9, with 7 bases that match TRBD1. Germline assignment: CDR1 SEHNR and CDR2 FQNEAQ (reference sequence). This CDR3 region has 16 residues. V shed 6 bases and J 0 bases; nucleotides not matched to a gene: 10. CDR3: CASSSGTALANYGYTF. CDR3 DNA: TGTGCCAGCAGTAGCGGGACAGCCTTAGCTAACTATGGCTACACCTTC. Drawing the rest from reference TRBV7-9 and TRBJ1-2, the complete variable domain is DTGVSQNPRHKITKRGQNVTFRCDPISEHNRLYWYRQTLGQGPEFLTYFQNEAQLEKSRLLSDRFSAERPKGSFSTLEIQRTEQGDSAMYLCASSSGTALANYGYTFGSGTRLTVV.

The chain combines TRBV7-2 with TRBJ1-2; D gene ambiguous. The CDR3 totals 15 residues. From germline, CDR1 is SGHTA and CDR2 FQGNSA. With 2 bases removed from V and 1 base from J, the gap between germline ends came to 11 bases. CDR3 protein: CASSLSENFNYGYTF. The CDR3 region has the DNA TGTGCCAGCAGCTTAAGTGAGAATTTTAACTATGGCTACACCTTC. Full variable domain (missing parts from reference TRBV7-2 and TRBJ1-2): GAGVSQSPSNKVTEKGKDVELRCDPISGHTALYWYRQSLGQGLEFLIYFQGNSAPDKSGLPSDRFSAERTGGSVSTLTIQRTQQEDSAVYLCASSLSENFNYGYTFGSGTRLTVV.

The chain combines TRBV2 with TRBJ1-3; tentative D call: TRBD1 (6 bases). V was pared by 4 bases and J by 4 bases, with 17 bases between. Per the germline V gene, CDR1 is SNHLY and CDR2 is FYNNEI. This CDR3 has 16 residues. The CDR3 spells CASSGGRVSAGNTIYF. In DNA, the CDR3 is TGTGCCAGCAGTGGGGGGCGCGTCTCGGCGGGAAACACCATATATTTT.

This rearrangement joins TRBV6-5 to TRBJ2-5, with D uncertain. CDR3 length: 14 residues. Germline loops: CDR1 MNHEY, CDR2 SVGAGI. V lost 2 bases, J lost 2 bases, and 9 bases lay in between. CDR3 DNA: TGTGCCAGCAGTTACGATTGGGCACAAGAGACCCAGTACTTC. Encoded protein: CASSYDWAQETQYF.

V gene TRBV7-2 combines with J gene TRBJ2-3, with a possible D match to TRBD1 (5 bases). Germline CDR1 and CDR2: SGHTA and FQGNSA. There are 14 residues in the CDR3. V was shortened by 7 bases and J by 2 bases, with 13 bases between the two germline ends. The CDR3 here is CASTPGQYTDTQYF. DNA for the CDR3: TGTGCCAGCACCCCAGGGCAGTACACAGATACGCAGTATTTT.

The V gene is TRBV4-3, the J gene TRBJ2-5; 14 bases are a match to TRBD2. J was trimmed by 5 bases and V by 3 bases; bases with no gene match: 11. This CDR3 spans 18 amino acids. CDR1 LGHNA and CDR2 YSLEER come from the germline V gene. CDR3 DNA: TGCGCCAGCAGCCATGCCGGACTAGCGGGAGGTGGGGGGGAGACCCAGTACTTC. This sequence encodes CASSHAGLAGGGGETQYF.

In regard to this clone: The sample contains more than one DNA sequence encoding this CDR3. The chain carries TRBV9 and TRBJ1-4; D gene ambiguous. V was clipped by 4 bases and J by 4 bases, with 11 bases between them. The CDR3 loop spans 14 amino acids. The germline gives CDR1 SGDLS, CDR2 YYNGEE. As DNA, the CDR3 is TGTGCCAGCAGCCGCACGGGCCTTAATGAAAAACTGTTTTTT. Its protein is CASSRTGLNEKLFF.

The rearrangement uses TRBV19 and TRBJ1-1; D uncertain. With 8 bases removed from V and 0 bases from J, the gap between germline ends came to 7 bases. Germline V CDR1 and CDR2: LNHDA, SQIVND (reference sequence). CDR3 size: 12 residues. The CDR3 here is CASDSMNTEAFF. As DNA, the CDR3 is TGTGCCAGTGATTCTATGAACACTGAAGCTTTCTTT.

A few counts support this clone. The chain carries TRBV14 and TRBJ1-1; TRBD1 matches at 7 bases. Germline loops: CDR1 SGHDN, CDR2 FVKESK. J gave up 0 bases and V 0 bases, and 10 bases lay outside the gene matches. The CDR3 spans 18 residues. The CDR3: CASSQDRGGDSMNTEAFF. Written as DNA, the CDR3 is TGTGCCAGCAGCCAAGACCGGGGCGGGGACAGCATGAACACTGAAGCTTTCTTT. Together with reference TRBV14 and TRBJ1-1, the CDR3 gives the full variable domain: EAGVTQFPSHSVIEKGQTVTLRCDPISGHDNLYWYRRVMGKEIKFLLHFVKESKQDESGMPNNRFLAERTGGTYSTLKVQPAELEDSGVYFCASSQDRGGDSMNTEAFFGQGTRLTVV.

This clone appeared a few times. The V call is TRBV7-2, the J call TRBJ1-2; D gene unclear. CDR1 is SGHTA and CDR2 is FQGNSA in the germline V gene. V dropped 1 base and J dropped 4 bases, with 19 bases sitting between them. The CDR3 contains 17 residues. This chain's CDR3 is CASSLDSIGRSSYGYTF. The CDR3 DNA reads TGTGCCAGCAGCTTAGACTCCATCGGTAGATCAAGCTATGGCTACACCTTC.

The rearrangement joins TRBV5-1 to TRBJ1-1, with 8 nucleotides matching TRBD1. V gave up 5 bases and J gave up 3 bases; unmatched junction bases: 6. The length of the CDR3 is 14 residues. Germline loops: CDR1 SGHRS, CDR2 YFSETQ. DNA for the CDR3: TGCGCCAGCAGGTTTCAGGGGGCGGACACTGAAGCTTTCTTT. Translated, it gives CASRFQGADTEAFF.

The V and J genes are TRBV10-3 and TRBJ1-2, with D possibly matching TRBD1 (5 bases). The V gene's germline CDR1 is ENHRY and CDR2 SYGVKD. Trimming took 4 bases from V and 1 from J, leaving 13 bases between them. CDR3 size: 15 residues. CDR3 loop: CAISATGTDNYGYTF. The CDR3 coding sequence is TGTGCCATCAGTGCGACCGGGACCGATAACTATGGCTACACCTTC.

The genes are TRBV21-1 and TRBJ2-5; the D call TRBD1 from the table was never checked on the DNA. TRBV21-1 is a recognized pseudogene. The CDR3 sequence is 12 residues long. The CDR3 is CASKAGRKTQYF. The CDR3 DNA is TGTGCCAGCAAGGCAGGGCGGAAGACCCAGTACTTC.

This clone occurred a few times. The chain links TRBV5-4 to TRBJ2-1, with 11 bases matching TRBD2. Germline CDR1 SGHNT, CDR2 YYREEE (reference sequence). The length of the CDR3 is 16 residues. Unmatched junction bases numbered 10, after V lost 1 base and J lost 10 bases. The CDR3 DNA reads TGTGCCAGCAGCTTGAGGTCTGTACTAGCGGGGGCCGAGCAGTTCTTC. Protein product: CASSLRSVLAGAEQFF.

This sequence joins TRBV28 and TRBJ2-7; a possible D gene is TRBD1 (6 bases). Between the trimmed V and J ends, which lost 7 bases and 2 bases, there was a span of 18 bases. CDR1 and CDR2 from the germline V gene are MDHEN and SYDVKM. The CDR3 extends over 15 amino acids. The chain's CDR3 is CASNRAQGNPYEQYF. The CDR3 bases are TGTGCCAGCAACAGGGCGCAGGGGAATCCCTACGAGCAGTACTTC.

A word on this clone: No conserved phenylalanine or tryptophan is present at the end of the CDR3, so a read error is the likely explanation. The chain couples TRBV30 to TRBJ1-2; D unresolved. The CDR3 spans 11 residues. Germline CDR1 and CDR2: GTSNPN and SVGIG (reference sequence). Trimming removed 5 bases from V and 3 bases from J, with 7 bases in between. The CDR3 sequence: CAWDTYYGYTL. The CDR3 DNA is TGTGCCTGGGACACCTACTATGGCTACACCCTC.

This clone was seen more than once but under ten times. This chain uses TRBV7-2 with TRBJ1-2; D is unresolved. The V gene lost 5 bases and the J gene lost 6 bases, with 25 bases spanning the gap. The CDR3 spans 17 residues. The germline gives CDR1 SGHTA, CDR2 FQGNSA. CDR3 in amino acids: CASSPGPWQANRNGYTF. CDR3 coding DNA: TGTGCCAGCAGCCCAGGCCCCTGGCAGGCGAATCGAAATGGCTACACCTTC.

The V and J genes are TRBV14 and TRBJ2-5; D perhaps matches TRBD2 (6 bases). The germline gives CDR1 SGHDN, CDR2 FVKESK. The V end was cut by 1 base, the J end by 2 bases, with 11 bases between. The length of the CDR3 is 15 residues. For the CDR3, the DNA is TGTGCCAGCAGCCAAGGGGGGGTTGGACAAGAGACCCAGTACTTC. This translates into CASSQGGVGQETQYF.

This rearrangement joins TRBV6-1 to TRBJ1-2, with D tentatively TRBD1 (6 bases). The CDR3 spans 15 residues. The V and J ends lost 1 base and 4 bases respectively, with 13 bases between them. Germline V gene lookup returns CDR1 MNHNS and CDR2 SASEGT. CDR3 bases: TGTGCCAGCAGTGAAGGGTCGGGGGGGGCCTATGGCTACACCTTC. Translation gives CASSEGSGGAYGYTF.

The rearrangement joins TRBV9 to TRBJ1-1; possibly TRBD1 for D (6 bases). CDR3 length equals 16 residues. Trimming removed 0 bases from V and 5 bases from J, with 17 bases in between. The germline V gene encodes CDR1 SGDLS and CDR2 YYNGEE. As DNA, the CDR3 is TGTGCCAGCAGCGTAGGTCCCACCGGGGGCTATACTGAAGCTTTCTTT. Its protein is CASSVGPTGGYTEAFF.

J is TRBJ2-5 and V is TRBV27; 9 positions agree with TRBD2. Germline CDR1 is MNHEY and CDR2 is SMNVEV (reference sequence). The CDR3 loop spans 15 amino acids. After removal of 5 bases from V and 6 bases from J, the junction contained 10 bases not matched to a gene. This CDR3 is CASSLNSGGGQTQYF. CDR3 in DNA: TGTGCCAGCAGTCTCAATAGCGGGGGAGGACAGACCCAGTACTTC.

This chain joins TRBV9 and TRBJ1-6, with no clear D. Per germline, CDR1 SGDLS and CDR2 YYNGEE. The CDR3 totals 14 residues. Trimming shortened V by 4 bases and J by 5 bases, and 10 bases separated the two germline ends. CDR3 protein: CASSSRQDNSPLHF. In nucleotides, the CDR3 is TGTGCCAGCAGCTCCCGCCAGGATAATTCACCCCTCCACTTT. Supplemented by reference TRBV9 and TRBJ1-6, the full variable domain reads DSGVTQTPKHLITATGQRVTLRCSPRSGDLSVYWYQQSLDQGLQFLIQYYNGEERAKGNILERFSAQQFPDLHSELNLSSLELGDSALYFCASSSRQDNSPLHFGNGTRLTVT.

This rearrangement joins TRBV6-1 to TRBJ2-2; perhaps TRBD2 as D (6 bases). The CDR3 length is 14 residues. Germline-derived CDR1 and CDR2 are MNHNS and SASEGT. V was shortened by 4 bases and J by 5 bases, with 11 bases between the two germline ends. CDR3 sequence (DNA): TGTGCCAGCAGTGCGGAGGGGAGGACCGGGGAGCTGTTTTTT. Translating gives CASSAEGRTGELFF.

This chain joins TRBV7-8 and TRBJ1-5; no definite D call. CDR1 is SGHVS, CDR2 FQNEAQ, per germline. The CDR3 extends over 16 amino acids. V was trimmed by 2 bases and J by 2 bases, leaving 13 bases between them. Here the CDR3 reads CASSLRPLGGNQPQHF. CDR3 sequence (DNA): TGTGCCAGCAGCTTAAGACCGTTGGGCGGCAATCAGCCCCAGCATTTT.